This T cell receptor beta chain was recorded in a study of T cells in Graves' hyperthyroidism and ophthalmopathy. The definition of stable Graves' hyperthyroidism was no ophthalmopathy progression within 18 months. Amplification yielded TCR beta CDR3 regions, with RNA transcripts as the source. The HTBI primer set drove a first-round RT-PCR of the TCR CDR3. One entry per CDR3 protein, called by TCRdb with MiXCR from the multiplex PCR reads. The sample yields about 540,000 distinct CDR3 sequences, 40% to 55% seen once. Trimming pared 9 bases from V and 4 bases from J, leaving 15 bases between. CDR1 is LNHDA and CDR2 is SQIVND in the germline V gene (reference sequence). There are 13 residues in the CDR3.

The clonotype comes from a woman aged 18-29 years with Graves' hyperthyroidism. The sequenced sample was peripheral blood or thyroid tissue (not recorded which). The chain couples TRBV19 to TRBJ1-2, with D uncertain. CDR3 sequence reads: CASRRGGLYGYTF. The CDR3 nucleotides read TGTGCCAGCCGTCGGGGTGGGCTCTATGGCTACACCTTC. The variable domain in full, completed from reference TRBV19 and TRBJ1-2, reads DGGITQSPKYLFRKEGQNVTLSCEQNLNHDAMYWYRQDPGQGLRLIYYSQIVNDFQKGDIAEGYSVSREKKESFPLTVTSAQKNPTAFYLCASRRGGLYGYTFGSGTRLTVV.